These 3 T cell receptor beta chains were all obtained from the same sample, sequenced in a study of control samples from healthy donors and cancer patients. Assay: immunoSEQ multiplex PCR; the TCRdb copy retains only in-frame clones and omits some. This sample carries 120,000 to 150,000 clones, 80% to 95% of them seen once, and the ten largest clones take 11%. The sequencing input was blood. Receptors were obtained from a man aged 25-45 years in good health.

This rearrangement joins TRBV18 to TRBJ2-7; D not resolved. The germline V gene has CDR1 KGHSH and CDR2 LQKENI. V lost 3 bases, J lost 0 bases, and 18 bases lay in between. The CDR3 runs to 17 residues. This chain's CDR3 is CASSPPTWQRDSYEQYF. The DNA for the CDR3 is TGTGCCAGCTCACCCCCAACATGGCAGCGAGACTCCTACGAGCAGTACTTC. Combining the CDR3 with reference TRBV18 and TRBJ2-7 gives the whole variable domain NAGVMQNPRHLVRRRGQEARLRCSPMKGHSHVYWYRQLPEEGLKFMVYLQKENIIDESGMPKERFSAEFPKEGPSILRIQQVVRGDSAAYFCASSPPTWQRDSYEQYFGPGTRLTVT.

The chain links TRBV5-4 to TRBJ1-2; TRBD1 aligns across 10 bases. The V segment lost 4 bases and the J segment 5 bases; nucleotides outside the gene matches: 5. The germline CDR1 and CDR2 sequences are SGHNT and YYREEE (reference sequence). CDR3 length equals 14 residues. CDR3 region: CASSSPGQGYGYTF. The CDR3 DNA follows: TGTGCCAGCAGCAGTCCGGGACAGGGGTATGGCTACACCTTC.

This chain connects TRBV11-2 to TRBJ2-7; D not certain. Trimming cost V 1 base and J 9 bases, with 10 bases left between them. There are 12 residues in the CDR3. Germline CDR1 SGHAT, CDR2 FQNNGV. CDR3 loop: CASSLGSVGQYF. The CDR3 region has the DNA TGTGCCAGCAGCTTAGGGTCGGTGGGGCAGTACTTC. Complete variable domain (other parts from reference TRBV11-2 and TRBJ2-7): EAGVAQSPRYKIIEKRQSVAFWCNPISGHATLYWYQQILGQGPKLLIQFQNNGVVDDSQLPKDRFSAERLKGVDSTLKIQPAKLEDSAVYLCASSLGSVGQYFGPGTRLTVT.